The rows below give T cell receptor beta chains drawn from one sample of a study of cytomegalovirus exposure and HLA in healthy donors. Assay used: immunoSEQ multiplex PCR; TCRdb lists only in-frame clones, some missing. The sample comprises about 110,000 clones, approximately 81% of which are singletons, and 1% to 1.5% rests with the top ten. Sequences were obtained from PBMCs. The receptors come from a man aged 25 to 40 in good health and CMV-seronegative. Both conserved end residues are part of each CDR3. Each record gives: J gene, V gene, D gene, clone size, CDR3 DNA, CDR3 protein. D genes are given only for firm matches. A clone size is listed for some rows: how often the clone was seen (once, few, many), or a class if it is expanded.

TRBJ1-1	TRBV7-2	TRBD1	NA	TGTGCCAGCAGCATTAGACAGGGCGAAGCTTTCTTT	CASSIRQGEAFF
TRBJ2-3	TRBV10-2	TRBD2	NA	TGCGCCAGCAGTGAGGCAAGGACTAGCGGGGGGGCGATAGATACGCAGTATTTT	CASSEARTSGGAIDTQYF
TRBJ2-7	TRBV11-2	NA	NA	TGTGCCAGCAGCTTAAACCACCGGGACATGTTCCACGAGCAGTACTTC	CASSLNHRDMFHEQYF
TRBJ2-7	TRBV5-1	TRBD1	NA	TGCGCCAGCAGCGGCGGACAGGGGGCCTACGAGCAGTACTTC	CASSGGQGAYEQYF
TRBJ1-1	TRBV5-4	NA	NA	TGTGCCAGCAGCACGCGCAACACAGGGTTTTGGGATATGAACACTGAAGCTTTCTTT	CASSTRNTGFWDMNTEAFF
TRBJ2-1	TRBV7-9	NA	NA	TGTGCCAGCAGCTTAGTTTCAGGGGACTCCTACAATGAGCAGTTCTTC	CASSLVSGDSYNEQFF
TRBJ1-2	TRBV4-1	TRBD1	NA	TGCGCCAGCAGCCAAGGGAGACAGGGGAAAGGGGGTCTCGTCTATGGCTACACCTTC	CASSQGRQGKGGLVYGYTF
TRBJ2-1	TRBV28	TRBD2	NA	TGTGCCAGCACCCTGAACGGGAGGGCCAAATACAATGAGCAGTTCTTC	CASTLNGRAKYNEQFF
TRBJ2-1	TRBV7-8	TRBD1	NA	TGTGCCAGCAGCTCGAGGGGGACAGGGACAAGCAATGAGCAGTTCTTC	CASSSRGTGTSNEQFF
TRBJ1-1	TRBV4-1	NA	NA	TGCGCCAGCAGCCAAGGACCAGGACAGAACACTGAAGCTTTCTTT	CASSQGPGQNTEAFF
TRBJ1-2	TRBV7-9	TRBD1	NA	TGTGCCAGCAGCTCGTGGGGCAGGGGGGATGGCTACACCTTC	CASSSWGRGDGYTF
TRBJ2-7	TRBV19	NA	NA	TGTGCCAGTAGTTCCCGCAGTCTCCCCGAGCAGTACTTC	CASSSRSLPEQYF
TRBJ1-1	TRBV30	NA	NA	TGTGCCTGGAGTGGCCAGGGGATGAACACTGAAGCTTTCTTT	CAWSGQGMNTEAFF
TRBJ2-3	TRBV5-4	NA	NA	TGTGCCAGCAGCAAGTCGGGGACTAGCACAGATACGCAGTATTTT	CASSKSGTSTDTQYF
TRBJ2-2	TRBV15	TRBD1	few	TGTGCCACCAGCAGAGGACAGGGTAATGCCGGGGAGCTGTTTTTT	CATSRGQGNAGELFF
TRBJ2-7	TRBV19	NA	NA	TGTGCCAGTAGTGCGTCGACTAGAGCCTACGAGCAGTACTTC	CASSASTRAYEQYF
TRBJ1-2	TRBV6-5	NA	NA	TGTGCCAGCAGTGTCAGGGGTTTATTCGGCTACACCTTC	CASSVRGLFGYTF
TRBJ2-7	TRBV28	TRBD2	NA	TGTGCCAGCAGTTTAGGTCTAGCGGGCGTTGAGCAGTACTTC	CASSLGLAGVEQYF
TRBJ1-2	TRBV11-2	NA	NA	TGTGCCAGCAGCTTAGAGGGGGCCGGAGGCTACACCTTC	CASSLEGAGGYTF
TRBJ2-7	TRBV28	TRBD2	NA	TGTGCCAGCAGATTAGCGGGGGGGGACCCGGGGCAGTACTTC	CASRLAGGDPGQYF
TRBJ1-2	TRBV27	NA	once	TGTGCCAGCAGTTTCCGGGACAAGCGTGGCTACACCTTC	CASSFRDKRGYTF
TRBJ1-4	TRBV4-1	TRBD1	NA	TGCGCCAGCAGACCCGTAGTTGGACAGGGGTTTGAAAAACTGTTTTTT	CASRPVVGQGFEKLFF
TRBJ2-3	TRBV5-6	TRBD2	NA	TGTGCCAGCAGCTGGGGACTAACTAGCACAGATACGCAGTATTTT	CASSWGLTSTDTQYF
TRBJ2-5	TRBV6-1	TRBD1	NA	TGTGCCAGCAGTGAATATAAGACAGGGGGCGACCAAGAGACCCAGTACTTC	CASSEYKTGGDQETQYF
TRBJ2-1	TRBV6-5	NA	NA	TGTGCCAGCAGTTACAAAGCTAGCAAGGAGCAGTTCTTC	CASSYKASKEQFF
TRBJ1-1	TRBV5-1	NA	NA	TGCGCCAGCAGCTTGGATCCAGGAAAGAACACTGAAGCTTTCTTT	CASSLDPGKNTEAFF
TRBJ2-1	TRBV4-3	TRBD1	NA	TGCGCCAGCAGCTATCAGGCAGGGGGTGATGAGCAGTTCTTC	CASSYQAGGDEQFF
TRBJ1-2	TRBV29-1	NA	NA	TGCAGCGCCGAAGGAGGAACCCGAAACTATGGCTACACCTTC	CSAEGGTRNYGYTF
TRBJ2-2	TRBV5-4	NA	NA	TGTGCCAGCAGCTCGGGTGCGGTTAGCCCCGGGGAGCTGTTTTTT	CASSSGAVSPGELFF
TRBJ2-1	TRBV5-1	TRBD2	NA	TGCGCCAGCAGCCTGCAGCGGGGGCCGTACAATGAGCAGTTCTTC	CASSLQRGPYNEQFF
TRBJ2-2	TRBV9	NA	NA	TGTGCCAGCAGCGTAGACGGTCTGAACACCGGGGAGCTGTTTTTT	CASSVDGLNTGELFF
TRBJ1-2	TRBV9	TRBD1	NA	TGTGCCAGCAGCCCCCAGGGGGGTAGGAACTATGGCTACACCTTC	CASSPQGGRNYGYTF
TRBJ2-7	TRBV19	TRBD1	NA	TGTGCCAGTAGTCACCGGGACAGAACCTACGAGCAGTACTTC	CASSHRDRTYEQYF
TRBJ1-1	TRBV6-6	TRBD1	NA	TGTGCCAGCGAGGACAGGGGAGCGGGTGAAGCTTTCTTT	CASEDRGAGEAFF
TRBJ1-1	TRBV6-4	NA	NA	TGTGCCAGCAGTGAATGGGGAGGTACTGAAGCTTTCTTT	CASSEWGGTEAFF
TRBJ2-7	TRBV9	TRBD2	NA	TGTGCCAGCAGCGTAGAAAGGGCGGGAGAGGGATACGAGCAGTACTTC	CASSVERAGEGYEQYF
TRBJ1-1	TRBV7-2	NA	NA	TGTGCCAGCAGCTTAGGCCAGGGGTTCACTGAAGCTTTCTTT	CASSLGQGFTEAFF
TRBJ2-1	TRBV7-2	NA	few	TGTGCCAGCAGCTTAGCGGGGGGATACAATGAGCAGTTCTTC	CASSLAGGYNEQFF
TRBJ1-1	TRBV5-1	TRBD1	NA	TGCGCCAGCAGCTTACGGACAGGCATGAACACTGAAGCTTTCTTT	CASSLRTGMNTEAFF
TRBJ2-1	TRBV5-1	TRBD2	NA	TGCGCCAGCAGCTTGGGACTAGCGGGAGGGTCTGATGAGCAGTTCTTC	CASSLGLAGGSDEQFF
TRBJ2-7	TRBV5-1	NA	NA	TGCGCCAGCAGCTTGTCGTGGGAGTTAAGATATGCCTACGAGCAGTACTTC	CASSLSWELRYAYEQYF
TRBJ2-3	TRBV18	NA	NA	TGTGCCAGCTCGATCGTAAGCACAGTCACAGATACGCAGTATTTT	CASSIVSTVTDTQYF
TRBJ2-5	TRBV4-3	NA	NA	TGCGCCAGCAGCTCCCGCTGGGGCAACCAAGAGACCCAGTACTTC	CASSSRWGNQETQYF
TRBJ1-1	TRBV2	TRBD1	NA	TGTGCCAAGAAACCAGGGGGTATGAACACTGAAGCTTTCTTT	CAKKPGGMNTEAFF
TRBJ1-3	TRBV15	NA	NA	TGTGCCACCAGTACCGACAGAACATCTGGAAACACCATATATTTT	CATSTDRTSGNTIYF
TRBJ2-1	TRBV7-6	NA	once	TGTGCCAGCAGCTTATGGCTCCACAATGAGCAGTTCTTC	CASSLWLHNEQFF
TRBJ1-1	TRBV7-2	NA	few	TGTGCCAGCAGCTCAAAGACAGGTAAAATGAACACTGAAGCTTTCTTT	CASSSKTGKMNTEAFF
TRBJ1-4	TRBV11-2	NA	NA	TGTGCCAGCAGCTTATATGGAGGGCCCGGGACGGGTGAAAAACTGTTTTTT	CASSLYGGPGTGEKLFF
TRBJ2-1	TRBV18	TRBD2	once	TGTGCCAGCTCACCTAGCAGCGGGGCCTACAATGAGCAGTTCTTC	CASSPSSGAYNEQFF